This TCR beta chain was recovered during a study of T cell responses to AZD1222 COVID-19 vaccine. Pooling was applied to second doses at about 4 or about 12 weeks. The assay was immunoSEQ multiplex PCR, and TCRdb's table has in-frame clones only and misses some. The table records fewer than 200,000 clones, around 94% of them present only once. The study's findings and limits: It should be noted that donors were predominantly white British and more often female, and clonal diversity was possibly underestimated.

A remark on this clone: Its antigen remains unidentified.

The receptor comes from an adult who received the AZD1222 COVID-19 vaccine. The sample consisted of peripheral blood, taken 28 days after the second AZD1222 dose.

The CDR3 bases are TGTGCCAGCAGTTTCGGCAACAATGAGCAGTTCTTC. Its protein is CASSFGNNEQFF. V usage is TRBV12-3 or TRBV12-4 and J usage is TRBJ2-1; D is undetermined. V lost 3 bases and J lost 5, with 5 bases in between. The CDR3 extends over 12 amino acids.